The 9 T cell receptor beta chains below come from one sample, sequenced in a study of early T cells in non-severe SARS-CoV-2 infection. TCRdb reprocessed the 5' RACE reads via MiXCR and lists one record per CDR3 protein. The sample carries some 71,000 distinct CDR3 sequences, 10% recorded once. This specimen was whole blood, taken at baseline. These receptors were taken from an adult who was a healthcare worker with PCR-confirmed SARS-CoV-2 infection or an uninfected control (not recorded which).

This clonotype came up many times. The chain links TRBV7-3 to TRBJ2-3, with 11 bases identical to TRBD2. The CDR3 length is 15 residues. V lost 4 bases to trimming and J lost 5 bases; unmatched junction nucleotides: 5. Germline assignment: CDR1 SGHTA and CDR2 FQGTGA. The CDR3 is CASSSLAGGRDTQYF. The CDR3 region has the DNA TGTGCCAGCAGCTCATTAGCGGGAGGGAGAGATACGCAGTATTTT.

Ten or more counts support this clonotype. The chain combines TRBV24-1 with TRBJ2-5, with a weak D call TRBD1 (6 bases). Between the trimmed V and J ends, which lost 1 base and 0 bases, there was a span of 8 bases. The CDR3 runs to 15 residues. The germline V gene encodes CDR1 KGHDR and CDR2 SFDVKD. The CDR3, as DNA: TGTGCCACCAGTGATTTCGGGGACAACCAAGAGACCCAGTACTTC. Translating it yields CATSDFGDNQETQYF.

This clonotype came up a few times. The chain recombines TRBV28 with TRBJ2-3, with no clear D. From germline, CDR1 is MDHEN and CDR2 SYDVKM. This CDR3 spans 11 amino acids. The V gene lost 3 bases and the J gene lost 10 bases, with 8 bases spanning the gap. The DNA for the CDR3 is TGTGCCAGCAGTTTTGGGGTTCCGCAGTATTTT. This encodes CASSFGVPQYF.

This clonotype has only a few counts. The CDR3 is CASSQWAGRTNGELFF. The DNA for the CDR3 is TGCGCCAGCAGTCAATGGGCGGGACGGACAAACGGGGAGCTGTTTTTT. This rearrangement joins TRBV23-1 to TRBJ2-2, with D perhaps TRBD2 (6 bases). Being an ORF, TRBV23-1 has a function that is uncertain. The ends were cut back, 1 base at V and 7 bases at J, with 16 bases in the middle. CDR3 length equals 16 residues.

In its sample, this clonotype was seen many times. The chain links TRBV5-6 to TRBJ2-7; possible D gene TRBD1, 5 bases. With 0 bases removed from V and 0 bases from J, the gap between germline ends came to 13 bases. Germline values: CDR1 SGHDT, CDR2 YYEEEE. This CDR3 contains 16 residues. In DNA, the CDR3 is TGTGCCAGCAGCTTGGCCGTGGCCGACAGCTCCTACGAGCAGTACTTC. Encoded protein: CASSLAVADSSYEQYF.

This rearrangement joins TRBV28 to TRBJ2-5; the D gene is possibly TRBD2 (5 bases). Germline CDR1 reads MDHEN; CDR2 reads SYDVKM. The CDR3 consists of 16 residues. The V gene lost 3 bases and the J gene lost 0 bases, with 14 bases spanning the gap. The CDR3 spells CASSLRLAAYQETQYF. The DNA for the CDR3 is TGTGCCAGCAGTTTGAGGCTAGCAGCGTACCAAGAGACCCAGTACTTC.

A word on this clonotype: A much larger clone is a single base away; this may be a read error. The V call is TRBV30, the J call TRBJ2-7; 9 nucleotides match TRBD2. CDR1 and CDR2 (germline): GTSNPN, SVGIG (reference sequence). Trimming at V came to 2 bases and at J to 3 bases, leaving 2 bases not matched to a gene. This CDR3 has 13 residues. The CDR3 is CAWSLAGSYEQYF. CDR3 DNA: TGTGCCTGGAGTCTAGCGGGGAGCTACGAGCAGTACTTC.

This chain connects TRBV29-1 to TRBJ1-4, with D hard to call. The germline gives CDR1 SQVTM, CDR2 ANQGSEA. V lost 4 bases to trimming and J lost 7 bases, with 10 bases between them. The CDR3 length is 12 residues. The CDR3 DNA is TGCAGCGTTGGGAAGGGAGGTGAAAAACTGTTTTTT. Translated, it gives CSVGKGGEKLFF.

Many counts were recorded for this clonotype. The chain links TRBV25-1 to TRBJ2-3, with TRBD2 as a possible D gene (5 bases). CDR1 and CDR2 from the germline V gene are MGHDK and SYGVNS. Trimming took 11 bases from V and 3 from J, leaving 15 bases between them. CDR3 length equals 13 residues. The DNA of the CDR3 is TGTGCCTCTACTATCCCGGGAACAGATACGCAGTATTTT. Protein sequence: CASTIPGTDTQYF.